This T cell receptor (beta chain) comes out of a study of blood T cell repertoires in COVID-19. About the study: COVID-19 samples, acute and convalescent, were from the United States, Italy and Spain. T cells, B-cell-depleted T cells, or PBMCs provided the cDNA or gDNA that served as material.

Authors' processing steps: Amplified reference gene primers provided the basis for estimating nucleated cell counts. TCRdb's copy holds only in-frame clones and misses some; the assay was immunoSEQ multiplex PCR. V, J and clone size are those of that table, while D and trimming were read from the DNA. The table lists some 200,000 clones, roughly nine tenths of them singletons. Germline lookup yields CDR1 LGHNA and CDR2 YSLEER. The CDR3 spans 15 residues. After removal of 4 bases from V and 3 bases from J, the junction contained 5 bases not matched to a gene. This TCR came from a woman aged 50 to 60 with acute or convalescent COVID-19. This chain joins TRBV4-3 and TRBJ2-2; TRBD1 matches at 7 bases. Sequenced material: peripheral blood. The CDR3 region is CASSPGGADTGELFF. In DNA, the CDR3 is TGCGCCAGCAGCCCAGGGGGAGCCGACACCGGGGAGCTGTTTTTT.